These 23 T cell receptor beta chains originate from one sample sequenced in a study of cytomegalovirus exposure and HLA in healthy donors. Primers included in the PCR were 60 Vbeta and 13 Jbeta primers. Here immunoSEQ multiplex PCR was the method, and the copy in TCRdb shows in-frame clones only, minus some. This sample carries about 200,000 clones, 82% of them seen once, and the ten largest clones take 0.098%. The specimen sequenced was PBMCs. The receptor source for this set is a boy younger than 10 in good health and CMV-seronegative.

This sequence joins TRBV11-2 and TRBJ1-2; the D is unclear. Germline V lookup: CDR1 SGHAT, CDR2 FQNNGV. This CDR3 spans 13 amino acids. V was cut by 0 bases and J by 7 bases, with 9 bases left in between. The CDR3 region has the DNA TGTGCCAGCAGCTTAGATAGGGAGGGTGGCTACACCTTC. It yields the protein CASSLDREGGYTF.

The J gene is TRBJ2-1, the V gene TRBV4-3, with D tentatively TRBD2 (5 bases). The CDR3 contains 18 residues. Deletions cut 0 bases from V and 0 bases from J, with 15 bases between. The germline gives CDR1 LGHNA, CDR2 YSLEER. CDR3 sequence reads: CASSQDISAYSSYNEQFF. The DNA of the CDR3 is TGCGCCAGCAGCCAAGATATTAGCGCGTACAGCTCCTACAATGAGCAGTTCTTC.

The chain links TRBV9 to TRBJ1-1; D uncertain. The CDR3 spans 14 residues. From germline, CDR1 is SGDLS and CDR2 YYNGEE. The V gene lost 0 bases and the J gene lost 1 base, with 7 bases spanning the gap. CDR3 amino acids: CASSVVSGNTEAFF. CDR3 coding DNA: TGTGCCAGCAGCGTAGTTTCAGGGAACACTGAAGCTTTCTTT.

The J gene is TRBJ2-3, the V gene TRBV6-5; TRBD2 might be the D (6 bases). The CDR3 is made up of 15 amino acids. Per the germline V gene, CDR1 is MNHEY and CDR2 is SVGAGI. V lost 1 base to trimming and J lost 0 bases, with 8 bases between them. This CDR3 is CASSYYGGSTDTQYF. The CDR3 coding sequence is TGTGCCAGCAGTTACTATGGGGGGAGCACAGATACGCAGTATTTT.

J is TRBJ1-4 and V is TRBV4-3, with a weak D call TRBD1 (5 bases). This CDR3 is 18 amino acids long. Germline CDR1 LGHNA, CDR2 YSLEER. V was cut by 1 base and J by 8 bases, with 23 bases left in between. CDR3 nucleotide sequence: TGCGCCAGCAGCCAAGTTATACATTTGGTGGGGGGTGCGGAAAAACTGTTTTTT. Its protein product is CASSQVIHLVGGAEKLFF.

CDR3 residues: CASSVVGRGGTDTQYF. In DNA form, the CDR3 reads TGTGCCAGCAGCGTAGTAGGGCGGGGGGGCACAGATACGCAGTATTTT. The chain carries TRBV9 and TRBJ2-3, with TRBD2 matching over 8 bases. The V and J ends lost 0 bases and 1 base, in that order; junction bases with no gene match: 4. CDR3 size: 16 residues. Per the germline V gene, CDR1 is SGDLS and CDR2 is YYNGEE. The variable domain in full, completed from reference TRBV9 and TRBJ2-3, reads DSGVTQTPKHLITATGQRVTLRCSPRSGDLSVYWYQQSLDQGLQFLIQYYNGEERAKGNILERFSAQQFPDLHSELNLSSLELGDSALYFCASSVVGRGGTDTQYFGPGTRLTVL.

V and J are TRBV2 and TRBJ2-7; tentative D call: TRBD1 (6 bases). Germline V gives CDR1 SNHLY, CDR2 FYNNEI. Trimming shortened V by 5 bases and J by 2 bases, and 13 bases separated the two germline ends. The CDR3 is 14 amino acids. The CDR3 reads CASSRQVLTYEQYF. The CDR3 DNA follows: TGTGCCAGCAGTAGACAGGTTCTTACCTACGAGCAGTACTTC.

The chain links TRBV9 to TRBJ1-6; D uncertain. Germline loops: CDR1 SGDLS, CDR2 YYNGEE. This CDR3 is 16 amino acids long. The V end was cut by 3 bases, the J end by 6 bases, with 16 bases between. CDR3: CASSAPMGRINSPLHF. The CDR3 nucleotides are TGTGCCAGCAGCGCACCAATGGGCAGGATTAATTCACCCCTCCACTTT.

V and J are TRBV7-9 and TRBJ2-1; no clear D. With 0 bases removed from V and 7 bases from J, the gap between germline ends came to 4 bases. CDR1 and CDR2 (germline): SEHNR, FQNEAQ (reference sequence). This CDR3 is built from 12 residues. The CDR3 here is CASSLARNEQFF. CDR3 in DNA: TGTGCCAGCAGCTTAGCGCGGAATGAGCAGTTCTTC.

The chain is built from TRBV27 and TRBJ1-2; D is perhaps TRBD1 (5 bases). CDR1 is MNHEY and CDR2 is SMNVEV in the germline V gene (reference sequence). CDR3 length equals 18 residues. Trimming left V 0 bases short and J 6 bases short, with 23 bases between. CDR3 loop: CASSLSKVGPGDLHGYTF. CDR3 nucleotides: TGTGCCAGCAGTTTATCGAAAGTTGGGCCGGGGGACCTACATGGCTACACCTTC.

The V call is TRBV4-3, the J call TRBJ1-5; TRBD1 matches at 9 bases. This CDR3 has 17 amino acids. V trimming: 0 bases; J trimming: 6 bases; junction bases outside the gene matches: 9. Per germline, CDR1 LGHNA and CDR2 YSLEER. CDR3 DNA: TGCGCCAGCAGCCAAGATCCCACAGGGGGCGGGATTCAGCCCCAGCATTTT. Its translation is CASSQDPTGGGIQPQHF.

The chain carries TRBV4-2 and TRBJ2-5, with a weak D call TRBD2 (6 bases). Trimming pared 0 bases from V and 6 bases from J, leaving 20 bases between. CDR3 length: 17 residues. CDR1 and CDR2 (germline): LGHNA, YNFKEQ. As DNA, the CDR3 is TGTGCCAGCAGCCAAGATCCGCGGGGTGGGCCGAGGCAGACCCAGTACTTC. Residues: CASSQDPRGGPRQTQYF.

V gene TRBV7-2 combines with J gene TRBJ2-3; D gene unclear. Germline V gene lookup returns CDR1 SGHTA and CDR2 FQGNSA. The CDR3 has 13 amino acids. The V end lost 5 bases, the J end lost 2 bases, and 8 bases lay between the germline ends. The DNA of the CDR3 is TGTGCCAGCAGCGCCGTGGCCACAGATACGCAGTATTTT. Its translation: CASSAVATDTQYF.

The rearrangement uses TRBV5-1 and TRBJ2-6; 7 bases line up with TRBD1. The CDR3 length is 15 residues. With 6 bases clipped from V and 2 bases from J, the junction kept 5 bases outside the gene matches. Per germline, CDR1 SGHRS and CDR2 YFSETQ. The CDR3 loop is CASTKGATGANVLTF. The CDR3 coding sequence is TGCGCCAGCACCAAGGGGGCAACTGGGGCCAACGTCCTGACTTTC.

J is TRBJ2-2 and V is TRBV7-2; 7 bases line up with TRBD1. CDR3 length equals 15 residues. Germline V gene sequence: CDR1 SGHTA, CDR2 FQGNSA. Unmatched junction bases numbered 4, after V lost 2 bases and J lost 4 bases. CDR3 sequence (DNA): TGTGCCAGCAGCTTACTCGGGACAGCCACCGGGGAGCTGTTTTTT. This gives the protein CASSLLGTATGELFF.

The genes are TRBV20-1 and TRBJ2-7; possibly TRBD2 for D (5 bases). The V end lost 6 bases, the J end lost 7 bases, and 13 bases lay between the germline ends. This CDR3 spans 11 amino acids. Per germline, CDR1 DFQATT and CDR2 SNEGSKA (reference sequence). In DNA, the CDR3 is TGCAGTGCCAGCCGGGGATTTGAGCAGTACTTC. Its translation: CSASRGFEQYF.

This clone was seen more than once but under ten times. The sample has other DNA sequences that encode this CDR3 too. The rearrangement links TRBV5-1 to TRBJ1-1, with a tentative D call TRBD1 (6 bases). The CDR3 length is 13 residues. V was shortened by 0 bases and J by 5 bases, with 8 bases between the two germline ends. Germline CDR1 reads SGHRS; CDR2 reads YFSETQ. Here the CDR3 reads CASSLGGGTEAFF. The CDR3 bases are TGCGCCAGCAGCTTGGGAGGGGGTACTGAAGCTTTCTTT.

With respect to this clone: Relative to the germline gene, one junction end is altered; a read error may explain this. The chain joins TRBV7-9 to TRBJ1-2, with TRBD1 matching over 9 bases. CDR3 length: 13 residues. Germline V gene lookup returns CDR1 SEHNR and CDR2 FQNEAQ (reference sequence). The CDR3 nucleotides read TGTTCCAGCAGCTATACAGGGGGCCGCGGCTACACCTTC. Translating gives CSSSYTGGRGYTF. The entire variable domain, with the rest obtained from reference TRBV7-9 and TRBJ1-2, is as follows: DTGVSQNPRHKITKRGQNVTFRCDPISEHNRLYWYRQTLGQGPEFLTYFQNEAQLEKSRLLSDRFSAERPKGSFSTLEIQRTEQGDSAMYLCSSSYTGGRGYTFGSGTRLTVV.

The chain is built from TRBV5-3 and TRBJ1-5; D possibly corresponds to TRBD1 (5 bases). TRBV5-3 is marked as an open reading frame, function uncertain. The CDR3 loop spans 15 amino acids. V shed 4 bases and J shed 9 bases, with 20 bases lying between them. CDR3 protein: CARSIDGTLILPQHF. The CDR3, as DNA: TGTGCCAGAAGCATAGACGGGACTTTAATCTTGCCCCAGCATTTT.

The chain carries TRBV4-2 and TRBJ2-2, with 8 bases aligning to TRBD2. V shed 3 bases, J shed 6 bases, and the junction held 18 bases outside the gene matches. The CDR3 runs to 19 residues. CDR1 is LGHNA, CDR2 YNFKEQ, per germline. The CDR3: CASSQEGPISGGPAGELFF. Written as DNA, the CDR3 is TGTGCCAGCAGCCAGGAGGGACCGATTTCGGGGGGGCCGGCCGGGGAGCTGTTTTTT.

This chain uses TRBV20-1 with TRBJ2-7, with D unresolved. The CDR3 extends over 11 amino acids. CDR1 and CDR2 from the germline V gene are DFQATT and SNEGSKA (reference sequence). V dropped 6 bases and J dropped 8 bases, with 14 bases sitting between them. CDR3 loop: CSAYDSTKQYF. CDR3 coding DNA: TGCAGTGCCTACGACTCCACCAAGCAGTACTTC.

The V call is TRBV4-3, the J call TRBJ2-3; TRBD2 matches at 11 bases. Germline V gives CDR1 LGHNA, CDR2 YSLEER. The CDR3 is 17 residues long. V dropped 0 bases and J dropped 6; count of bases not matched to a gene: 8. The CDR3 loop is CASSQEVSGGAADTQYF. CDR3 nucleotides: TGCGCCAGCAGCCAAGAAGTTAGCGGGGGGGCTGCTGATACGCAGTATTTT.

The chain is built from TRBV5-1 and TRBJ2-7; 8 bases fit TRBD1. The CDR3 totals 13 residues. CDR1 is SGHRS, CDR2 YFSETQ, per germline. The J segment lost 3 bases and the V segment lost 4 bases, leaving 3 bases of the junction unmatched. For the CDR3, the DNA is TGCGCCAGCAGCCGGACAGGGAGCTACGAGCAGTACTTC. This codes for CASSRTGSYEQYF.